The 26 T cell receptor beta chains presented below share a single source sample, sequenced in a study of T cells in narcolepsy. The protocol was immunoSEQ multiplex PCR, while the TCRdb copy is restricted to in-frame clones and leaves out a portion. This sample has just under 35,000 clones, with approximately 84% found just once. Sequencing was done on a sample of memory (CD45RA-) CD4+ T cells from blood. These receptors all come from a human donor in good health.

This clone occurred once. This chain uses TRBV30 with TRBJ1-2; possibly TRBD1 for D (6 bases). The CDR3 length is 13 residues. V was cut by 4 bases and J by 3 bases, with 12 bases left in between. Germline CDR1 reads GTSNPN; CDR2 reads SVGIG (reference sequence). DNA of the CDR3: TGTGCCTGGACTCGGGACACCTACTATGGCTACACCTTC. Amino acid sequence: CAWTRDTYYGYTF. Full variable domain (missing parts from reference TRBV30 and TRBJ1-2): SQTIHQWPATLVQPVGSPLSLECTVEGTSNPNLYWYRQAAGRGLQLLFYSVGIGQISSEVPQNLSASRPQDRQFILSSKKLLLSDSGFYLCAWTRDTYYGYTFGSGTRLTVV.

The count of this clone is one. V usage is TRBV19 and J usage is TRBJ2-3, with TRBD2 matching over 8 bases. CDR3 size: 14 residues. V dropped 4 bases and J dropped 4; count of bases not matched to a gene: 4. Germline CDR1 and CDR2: LNHDA and SQIVND (reference sequence). The CDR3 DNA sequence: TGTGCCAGTAGTACGGGGGGGCAGGCAGATACGCAGTATTTT. It encodes CASSTGGQADTQYF.

The rearrangement uses TRBV7-2 and TRBJ1-2, with D unresolved. CDR1 SGHTA and CDR2 FQGNSA come from the germline V gene. CDR3 length equals 17 residues. Trimming left V 2 bases short and J 3 bases short, with 19 bases between. In nucleotides, the CDR3 is TGTGCCAGCAGCTTAATCGGTGGGAGCCTGGATGACTATGGCTACACCTTC. It translates to CASSLIGGSLDDYGYTF.

The V gene is TRBV5-1, the J gene TRBJ1-1; D gene uncertain. There are 13 residues in the CDR3. The V end lost 4 bases, the J end lost 7 bases, and 14 bases lay between the germline ends. Per germline, CDR1 SGHRS and CDR2 YFSETQ. The DNA for the CDR3 is TGCGCCAGCAGCCCCCAAATCGGGTTTGAAGCTTTCTTT. Its translation is CASSPQIGFEAFF.

The rearrangement uses TRBV5-5 and TRBJ1-1; tentatively, D is TRBD1 (5 bases). Germline loops: CDR1 SGHKS, CDR2 YYEKEE (reference sequence). This CDR3 comprises 14 residues. V shed 4 bases and J shed 3 bases, with 13 bases lying between them. The CDR3: CASSPRIRDTEAFF. CDR3 bases: TGTGCCAGCAGCCCTCGGATCAGGGACACTGAAGCTTTCTTT. The complete variable domain, with remaining parts taken from reference TRBV5-5 and TRBJ1-1, reads DAGVTQSPTHLIKTRGQQVTLRCSPISGHKSVSWYQQVLGQGPQFIFQYYEKEERGRGNFPDRFSARQFPNYSSELNVNALLLGDSALYLCASSPRIRDTEAFFGQGTRLTVV.

As regards this clone: Other DNA sequences from this sample encode an identical CDR3 as well. V usage is TRBV6-1 and J usage is TRBJ1-5; possibly TRBD1 for D (5 bases). The length of the CDR3 is 15 residues. The V and J ends lost 6 bases and 7 bases respectively, with 19 bases between them. CDR1 and CDR2 from the germline V gene are MNHNS and SASEGT. DNA of the CDR3: TGTGCCAGCAGCCATGAAGGGCGGGGCTGGCAGCCCCAGCATTTT. It yields the protein CASSHEGRGWQPQHF.

The chain recombines TRBV5-1 with TRBJ2-7; D gene ambiguous. The V gene's germline CDR1 is SGHRS and CDR2 YFSETQ. The CDR3 consists of 12 residues. Trimming stripped 3 bases from V and 2 bases from J, with 6 bases between. CDR3 loop: CASSSDAYEQYF. The CDR3 nucleotides are TGCGCCAGCAGCTCCGACGCCTACGAGCAGTACTTC.

This chain joins TRBV6-5 and TRBJ1-6, with D possibly matching TRBD1 (5 bases). The V end was cut by 6 bases, the J end by 7 bases, with 10 bases between. The germline CDR1 and CDR2 sequences are MNHEY and SVGAGI. This CDR3 spans 13 amino acids. CDR3 residues: CASSRDGNSPLHF. CDR3 in DNA: TGTGCCAGCAGCCGGGACGGAAATTCACCCCTCCACTTT.

A single count supports this clone. The genes are TRBV5-1 and TRBJ2-4; D not resolved. This CDR3 spans 13 amino acids. V dropped 0 bases and J dropped 8 bases, with 9 bases sitting between them. Germline V gene data show CDR1 as SGHRS and CDR2 as YFSETQ. The CDR3 coding sequence is TGCGCCAGCAGCTTGGAGGGTCTGGACATTCAGTACTTC. Its protein product is CASSLEGLDIQYF.

The chain is built from TRBV7-3 and TRBJ2-5, with D possibly TRBD1 on 6 matching bases. Deletions cut 5 bases from V and 2 bases from J, with 9 bases between. CDR1 is SGHTA and CDR2 is FQGTGA in the germline V gene. This CDR3 spans 13 amino acids. The CDR3 DNA reads TGTGCCAGCAGCACGGACAGTCAAGAGACCCAGTACTTC. Encoded protein: CASSTDSQETQYF.

The chain carries TRBV4-3 and TRBJ1-1, with D tentatively TRBD1 (5 bases). Germline CDR1 is LGHNA and CDR2 is YSLEER. V lost 1 base and J lost 1, with 16 bases in between. The CDR3 has 17 residues. CDR3 coding DNA: TGCGCCAGCAGCCAAGGGCTAAAGGGGTCGGGGAACACTGAAGCTTTCTTT. This codes for CASSQGLKGSGNTEAFF.

CDR3 amino acids: CASSLAREQETQYF. DNA of the CDR3: TGTGCCAGCAGCTTAGCGCGTGAACAAGAGACCCAGTACTTC. This sequence joins TRBV7-9 and TRBJ2-5; D is unresolved. The CDR3 length is 14 residues. The germline V gene has CDR1 SEHNR and CDR2 FQNEAQ (reference sequence). The V gene lost 0 bases and the J gene lost 2 bases, with 7 bases spanning the gap.

V usage is TRBV25-1 and J usage is TRBJ2-1; D not certain. V shed 3 bases and J shed 4 bases, with 1 base lying between them. There are 11 residues in the CDR3. Germline V gene data show CDR1 as MGHDK and CDR2 as SYGVNS. For the CDR3, the DNA is TGTGCCAGCAGTGAGTACAATGAGCAGTTCTTC. It codes for CASSEYNEQFF.

In this sample, this clone turned up a few times. This chain connects TRBV6-1 to TRBJ1-6; possible D gene TRBD1, 5 bases. The germline V gene encodes CDR1 MNHNS and CDR2 SASEGT. The CDR3 length is 12 residues. V lost 8 bases, J lost 10 bases, and 12 bases lay in between. CDR3 coding DNA: TGTGCCAGCCGGGACTGGGCATCACCCCTCCACTTT. Protein product: CASRDWASPLHF.

The chain employs TRBV2 and TRBJ2-7; the D is unclear. Germline assignment: CDR1 SNHLY and CDR2 FYNNEI. The ends were cut back, 6 bases at V and 4 bases at J, with 10 bases in the middle. This CDR3 comprises 12 residues. The CDR3 DNA is TGTGCCAGCAGCAGAGCTTTTTACGAGCAGTACTTC. Translation gives CASSRAFYEQYF.

The chain employs TRBV5-6 and TRBJ2-5, with 11 positions matching TRBD2. J was trimmed by 5 bases and V by 4 bases; bases with no gene match: 7. This CDR3 comprises 15 residues. Germline V lookup: CDR1 SGHDT, CDR2 YYEEEE. CDR3 sequence reads: CASSGLSGGAETQYF. The CDR3 coding sequence is TGTGCCAGCAGCGGCCTTAGCGGGGGGGCGGAGACCCAGTACTTC.

The sample holds a few counts of this clone. The V call is TRBV6-6, the J call TRBJ2-7, with 8 bases lining up with TRBD2. Germline values: CDR1 MNHNY, CDR2 SVGAGI (reference sequence). This CDR3 has 14 amino acids. Losses at the gene ends were 0 bases for V and 6 bases for J; bases not matched to a gene: 4. This CDR3 reads CASSYSGLVGEQYF. DNA for the CDR3: TGTGCCAGCAGTTACTCGGGACTAGTGGGCGAGCAGTACTTC.

The chain employs TRBV5-1 and TRBJ1-4; D may be TRBD1 (5 bases). The germline gives CDR1 SGHRS, CDR2 YFSETQ. The ends were cut back, 0 bases at V and 7 bases at J, with 16 bases in the middle. The CDR3 runs to 16 residues. CDR3 amino acids: CASSLGSGREREKLFF. Written as DNA, the CDR3 is TGCGCCAGCAGCTTGGGGTCGGGCAGGGAGCGTGAAAAACTGTTTTTT.

This chain uses TRBV5-4 with TRBJ2-5; 7 bases agree with TRBD2. V gave up 3 bases and J gave up 5 bases; unmatched junction bases: 7. This CDR3 is built from 14 residues. The germline V gene has CDR1 SGHNT and CDR2 YYREEE (reference sequence). The CDR3 sequence is CASSSLAVGETQYF. The DNA for the CDR3 is TGTGCCAGCAGCTCCCTAGCGGTGGGGGAGACCCAGTACTTC.

The gene calls are TRBV4-1 and TRBJ2-3, with 7 bases that match TRBD2. The V and J ends lost 3 bases and 5 bases, in that order; junction bases with no gene match: 14. Germline CDR1 and CDR2: MGHRA and YSYEKL. The CDR3 spans 17 residues. Here the CDR3 DNA reads TGCGCCAGCAGCCAGGGTACACTAGCGAGGGTTTTAGATACGCAGTATTTT. Residues: CASSQGTLARVLDTQYF.

The chain carries TRBV13 and TRBJ2-2; no clear D gene. Germline V CDR1 and CDR2: PRHDT, FYEKMQ (reference sequence). There are 15 residues in the CDR3. Trimming cost V 5 bases and J 0 bases, with 10 bases left between them. In DNA form, the CDR3 reads TGTGCCAGCAGCCTCCCGGGCTCGAACACCGGGGAGCTGTTTTTT. It codes for CASSLPGSNTGELFF.

The J gene is TRBJ2-7, the V gene TRBV12-5; D perhaps matches TRBD2 (5 bases). The CDR3 extends over 15 amino acids. CDR1 and CDR2 (germline): LGHNT, FRNRAP. Trimming cost V 0 bases and J 3 bases, with 12 bases left between them. CDR3 region: CASGLVFGEFYEQYF. As DNA, the CDR3 is TGTGCTAGTGGTTTGGTATTCGGGGAGTTCTACGAGCAGTACTTC.

The chain has TRBV30 and TRBJ2-7; 9 bases match TRBD2. The germline V gene has CDR1 GTSNPN and CDR2 SVGIG (reference sequence). Unmatched junction bases numbered 10, after V lost 1 base and J lost 6 bases. This CDR3 comprises 15 residues. CDR3 DNA: TGTGCCTGGAGTGAACCTGCGGGAGGGCCAGGCGAGCAGTACTTC. Amino acid sequence: CAWSEPAGGPGEQYF. Supplemented by reference TRBV30 and TRBJ2-7, the full variable domain reads SQTIHQWPATLVQPVGSPLSLECTVEGTSNPNLYWYRQAAGRGLQLLFYSVGIGQISSEVPQNLSASRPQDRQFILSSKKLLLSDSGFYLCAWSEPAGGPGEQYFGPGTRLTVT.

V is TRBV7-2 and J is TRBJ1-2, with D possibly being TRBD1 (5 bases). Germline V CDR1 and CDR2: SGHTA, FQGNSA. CDR3 length: 14 residues. With 4 bases removed from V and 4 bases from J, the gap between germline ends came to 13 bases. The CDR3 DNA reads TGTGCCAGCAGCTCCCCACGCGGGGGCTATGGCTACACCTTC. This codes for CASSSPRGGYGYTF.

This chain connects TRBV28 to TRBJ1-2, with 8 bases aligning to TRBD1. Per the germline V gene, CDR1 is MDHEN and CDR2 is SYDVKM. This CDR3 is 12 amino acids long. V trimming: 2 bases; J trimming: 10 bases; junction bases outside the gene matches: 3. The CDR3 DNA reads as TGTGCCAGCAGTTTAGGACAGGGCTCCTACACCTTC. Residues: CASSLGQGSYTF.

This clone was seen only once. This chain joins TRBV5-6 and TRBJ2-3; D is perhaps TRBD1 (6 bases). CDR3 size: 14 residues. V was shortened by 4 bases and J by 1 base, with 10 bases between the two germline ends. Germline assignment: CDR1 SGHDT and CDR2 YYEEEE. In DNA, the CDR3 is TGTGCCAGCAGCACAGGGTCTCGCACAGATACGCAGTATTTT. It specifies CASSTGSRTDTQYF. Based on the CDR3 plus reference TRBV5-6 and TRBJ2-3, the full variable domain is DAGVTQSPTHLIKTRGQQVTLRCSPKSGHDTVSWYQQALGQGPQFIFQYYEEEERQRGNFPDRFSGHQFPNYSSELNVNALLLGDSALYLCASSTGSRTDTQYFGPGTRLTVL.